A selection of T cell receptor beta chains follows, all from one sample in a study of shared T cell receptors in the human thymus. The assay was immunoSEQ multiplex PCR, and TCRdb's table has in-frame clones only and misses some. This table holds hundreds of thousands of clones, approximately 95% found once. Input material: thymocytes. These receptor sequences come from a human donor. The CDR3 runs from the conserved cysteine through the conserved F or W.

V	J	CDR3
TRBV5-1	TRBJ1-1	CASSLKAATEAPLF
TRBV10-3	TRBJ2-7	CAISESPNSYEQYF
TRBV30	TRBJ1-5	CAWKLQGVGNQPQHF
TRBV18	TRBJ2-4	CASSPRFGAFRGAKNIQYF
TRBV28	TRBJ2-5	CASSPPGGRETQYF
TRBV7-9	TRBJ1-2	CASSLPNFGSPNYGYTF
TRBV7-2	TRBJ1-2	CASSGSFGGPACYGYTF
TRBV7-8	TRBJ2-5	CASSLGTPGKEGTQYF
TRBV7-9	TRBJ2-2	CASSPRRGHTGELFF
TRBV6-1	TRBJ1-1	CASSDKWEGNTEAFF
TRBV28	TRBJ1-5	CASSFTGGLYSNQPQHF
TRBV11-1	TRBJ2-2	CASSFASGKNTGELFF
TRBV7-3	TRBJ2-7	CASSLWRERGEQYF
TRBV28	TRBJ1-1	CASSFPGTGAPTEAFF
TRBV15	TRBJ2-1	CATSRIQGDSYNEQFF
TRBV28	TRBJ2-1	CASRRFGSNEQFF
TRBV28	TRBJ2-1	CASSSGEQFF
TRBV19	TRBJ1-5	CASSPTGTGATDQPQHF
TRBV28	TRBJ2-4	CASSCRDSRFWDIQYF
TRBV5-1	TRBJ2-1	CASSLAPGLTKNEQFF
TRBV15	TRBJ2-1	CATSLQGESDEQFF
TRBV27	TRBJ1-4	CASRGGEGEKLFF
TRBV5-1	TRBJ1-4	CASSFTRTGVEKLFF
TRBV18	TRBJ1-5	CASSSHRVGQPQHF
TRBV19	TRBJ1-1	CASSIDTICRTGTTEAFF
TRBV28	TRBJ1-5	CASSLRRGGSNQPQHF
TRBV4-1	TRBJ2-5	CASSQYQQPGAKETQYF
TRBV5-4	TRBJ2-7	CASSLFPPRDSAYEQYF
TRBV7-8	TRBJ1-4	CASSLGIGFSEKLFF
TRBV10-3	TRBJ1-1	CAISESTGEAFF
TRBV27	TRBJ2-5	CASSLSRQAQETQYF
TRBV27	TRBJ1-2	CASRPHGAAYGYTF
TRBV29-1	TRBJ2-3	CSVGLSPHTQYF
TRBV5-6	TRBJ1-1	CASSLGEGGEAEAFF
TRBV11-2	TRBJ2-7	CASSSAEQYF
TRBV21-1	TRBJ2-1	CASDYSYNEQFF
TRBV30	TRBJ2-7	CAWSDTSAGRRGGEQYF
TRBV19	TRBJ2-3	CASSSNAPTDTQYF
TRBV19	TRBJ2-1	CASSSDRNNEQFF
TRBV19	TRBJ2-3	CASTGTSGGSTDTQYF
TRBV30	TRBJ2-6	CAWRGGYFSGANVLTF
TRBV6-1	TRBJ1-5	CAGRTVSNQPQHF
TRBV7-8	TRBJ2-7	CASSFPLGRTGSYEQYF
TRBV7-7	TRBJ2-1	CASSRKVWDCQYNEQFF
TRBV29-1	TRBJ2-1	CSVVPGPRANEQFF
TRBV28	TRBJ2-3	CASSSPREGRLGTDTQYF
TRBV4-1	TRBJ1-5	CASSQDDLGRGGGDQPQHF
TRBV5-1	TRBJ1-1	CASSAFPWDRGRGMTTEAFF
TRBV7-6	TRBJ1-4	CASSLGRRTGVKDEKLFF
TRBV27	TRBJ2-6	CASSFNTVSGANVLTF
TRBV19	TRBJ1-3	CASSIEGQGNVSGNTIYF
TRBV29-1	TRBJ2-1	CSVERGRQSSYNEQFF
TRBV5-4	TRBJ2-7	CASSLEGVYSYEQYF
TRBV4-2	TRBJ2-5	CASSQDGREQETQYF
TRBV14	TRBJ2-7	CASSPGADHYLGLYEQYF
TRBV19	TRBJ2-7	CASSIPGPAYEQYF
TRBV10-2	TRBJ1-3	CASSEQDRAGSRGSGNTIYF
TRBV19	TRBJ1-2	CASSIHDRVEGYTF
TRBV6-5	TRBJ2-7	CASRGPRLGYYEQYF
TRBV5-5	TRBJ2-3	CASSLGRASDTQYF